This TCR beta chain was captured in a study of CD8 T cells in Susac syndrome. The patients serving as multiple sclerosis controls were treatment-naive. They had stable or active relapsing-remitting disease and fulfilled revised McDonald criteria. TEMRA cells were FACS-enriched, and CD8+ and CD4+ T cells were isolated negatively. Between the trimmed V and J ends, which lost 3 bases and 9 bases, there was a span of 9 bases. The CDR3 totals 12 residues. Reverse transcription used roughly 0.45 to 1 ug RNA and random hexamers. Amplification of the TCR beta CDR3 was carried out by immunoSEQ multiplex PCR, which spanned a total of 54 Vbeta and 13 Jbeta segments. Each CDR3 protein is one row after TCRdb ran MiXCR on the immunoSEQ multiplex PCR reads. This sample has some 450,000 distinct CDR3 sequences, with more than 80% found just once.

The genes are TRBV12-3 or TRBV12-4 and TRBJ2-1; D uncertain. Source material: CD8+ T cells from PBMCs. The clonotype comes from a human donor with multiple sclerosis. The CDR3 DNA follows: TGTGCCAGCAGTTTCGTAGGACCTGAGCAGTTCTTC. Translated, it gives CASSFVGPEQFF.